This T cell receptor beta chain was captured by sequencing in a study of cytomegalovirus exposure and HLA in healthy donors. Whole-study findings and limits: Later work showed greater clonal expansion in HLA-associated TCR beta chains than in equally common others.

The primer mix had 60 Vbeta and 13 Jbeta primers. Sequenced by immunoSEQ multiplex PCR; TCRdb stores in-frame clones only, minus some. The data contain fewer than 150,000 clones, approximately 85% of them singletons. Trimming shortened V by 2 bases and J by 0 bases, and 8 bases separated the two germline ends. The CDR3 extends over 15 amino acids. CDR1 is SNHLY, CDR2 FYNNEI, per germline. Note on this clone: Its antigen is still unknown.

Sequenced input: PBMCs. The chain is built from TRBV2 and TRBJ1-3; D not certain. The source of this sequence is a woman in her 30s in good health and CMV-seropositive. The CDR3 sequence: CASSERTGSGNTIYF. The CDR3 DNA sequence: TGTGCCAGCAGTGAACGAACCGGCTCTGGAAACACCATATATTTT.